The 17 T cell receptor beta chains given below trace back to one sample, sequenced in a study of T cell repertoires in cytomegalovirus infection. No cognate antigen is known for these TCRs. TCRdb recomputed calls from the reads with MiXCR, one row per CDR3 protein. The sample shows around 200,000 distinct CDR3 sequences, 35% to 40% of them seen only once. Specimen: CD8+ T cells from cultured PBMCs, collected from culture after CMV antigen stimulation. The receptors stem from a human donor in good health (CMV status not recorded). Some clones in this sample may be carry-over from other donors' samples.

The chain recombines TRBV28 with TRBJ2-7; TRBD1 matches 9 bases. V lost 5 bases to trimming and J lost 2 bases; unmatched junction nucleotides: 7. This CDR3 is built from 15 residues. Germline CDR1 and CDR2: MDHEN and SYDVKM. The CDR3 nucleotides read TGTGCCAGCAGTCACGCCGGGACAGGGACCTACGAGCAGTACTTC. Translation: CASSHAGTGTYEQYF.

The gene calls are TRBV18 and TRBJ2-7; D remains unclear. With 3 bases removed from V and 2 bases from J, the gap between germline ends came to 17 bases. The CDR3 runs to 16 residues. In germline, CDR1 is KGHSH, CDR2 LQKENI. In nucleotides, the CDR3 is TGTGCCAGCTCACCGGGTCGAATCAGATTAACCTACGAGCAGTACTTC. As protein: CASSPGRIRLTYEQYF.

There are a few counts of this clonotype. The chain is built from TRBV7-3 and TRBJ2-1; D remains ambiguous. This CDR3 has 13 amino acids. The germline V and J ends were trimmed by 1 base and 5 bases, with 6 bases remaining between them. CDR1 is SGHTA, CDR2 FQGTGA, per germline. The CDR3 here is CASSLKSNNEQFF. In DNA, the CDR3 is TGTGCCAGCAGCTTAAAATCAAACAATGAGCAGTTCTTC.

This clonotype showed up many times. CDR3 sequence reads: CASSLRGTLSYEQYF. CDR3 bases: TGTGCCAGCAGCTTACGAGGGACTCTATCCTACGAGCAGTACTTC. The V gene is TRBV7-2, the J gene TRBJ2-7, with TRBD2 as a possible D gene (6 bases). CDR3 length: 15 amino acids. Trimming removed 2 bases from V and 1 base from J, with 12 bases in between. CDR1 is SGHTA, CDR2 FQGNSA, per germline.

The chain combines TRBV11-2 with TRBJ2-1; D not resolved. Trimming removed 3 bases from V and 2 bases from J, with 8 bases in between. CDR1 is SGHAT and CDR2 is FQNNGV in the germline V gene. CDR3 length: 14 amino acids. In DNA, the CDR3 is TGTGCCAGCAGCTTGGGTGTTGCCTACAATGAGCAGTTCTTC. Amino acids: CASSLGVAYNEQFF.

This clonotype has just a few counts. The chain uses TRBV27 and TRBJ2-1; 13 bases agree with TRBD2. The CDR3 extends over 15 amino acids. V lost 5 bases to trimming and J lost 5 bases; unmatched junction nucleotides: 3. In germline, CDR1 is MNHEY, CDR2 SMNVEV (reference sequence). The CDR3 sequence is CASSPGLAGDNEQFF. The CDR3 nucleotides are TGTGCCAGCAGTCCAGGACTAGCGGGAGACAATGAGCAGTTCTTC.

The chain carries TRBV7-4 and TRBJ2-1; D is tentatively TRBD1 or TRBD2 (5 bases each). The ends were cut back, 11 bases at V and 1 base at J, with 18 bases in the middle. The CDR3 spans 15 residues. The germline gives CDR1 SGHVT, CDR2 SQSDAQ. The CDR3 nucleotides read TGTGCCGGTGAGAGGGGTAGGAGATCCTACAATGAGCAGTTCTTC. This encodes CAGERGRRSYNEQFF.

V usage is TRBV7-9 and J usage is TRBJ2-5; 11 nucleotides line up with TRBD2. This CDR3 region has 16 residues. The germline V gene has CDR1 SEHNR and CDR2 FQNEAQ (reference sequence). Germline trimming cut 5 bases from V and 6 bases from J; bases unmatched to any gene: 11. The CDR3 DNA reads TGTGCCAGCAGCGTCCGGGCCCCTAGCGGGAGGAAGACCCAGTACTTC. Protein sequence: CASSVRAPSGRKTQYF. The full variable domain, completed using reference TRBV7-9 and TRBJ2-5, is DTGVSQNPRHKITKRGQNVTFRCDPISEHNRLYWYRQTLGQGPEFLTYFQNEAQLEKSRLLSDRFSAERPKGSFSTLEIQRTEQGDSAMYLCASSVRAPSGRKTQYFGPGTRLLVL.

CDR3 DNA: TGTGCCAGCAGTTATTCGCCACCGAGCGGGAGCGATGACAATGAGCAGTTCTTC. Amino acids: CASSYSPPSGSDDNEQFF. The chain employs TRBV6-6 and TRBJ2-1; 8 bases align to TRBD2. Germline V gives CDR1 MNHNY, CDR2 SVGAGI (reference sequence). This CDR3 comprises 18 residues. Germline trimming cut 3 bases from V and 5 bases from J; bases unmatched to any gene: 15.

V gene TRBV12-3 or TRBV12-4 combines with J gene TRBJ2-7, with D unresolved. This CDR3 region has 14 residues. V was cut by 6 bases and J by 2 bases, with 14 bases left in between. CDR3 nucleotides: TGTGCCAGCAGCGACCAACAAACCACCTACGAGCAGTACTTC. Translating it yields CASSDQQTTYEQYF.

This rearrangement joins TRBV4-1 to TRBJ1-1; D perhaps matches TRBD1 (5 bases). The length of the CDR3 is 15 residues. Trimming cost V 1 base and J 0 bases, with 9 bases left between them. Per the germline V gene, CDR1 is MGHRA and CDR2 is YSYEKL. The CDR3 region is CASSQVVRVNTEAFF. The CDR3 DNA reads TGCGCCAGCAGCCAAGTAGTCAGGGTGAACACTGAAGCTTTCTTT.

V usage is TRBV28 and J usage is TRBJ2-2; TRBD1 aligns across 11 bases. Trimming removed 3 bases from V and 5 bases from J; junction bases left unmatched: 5. Germline V gene data show CDR1 as MDHEN and CDR2 as SYDVKM. CDR3 size: 16 residues. The DNA for the CDR3 is TGTGCCAGCAGTTTGGCGGACAGGGGGCGAACCGGGGAGCTGTTTTTT. Protein product: CASSLADRGRTGELFF. The variable domain in full, completed from reference TRBV28 and TRBJ2-2, reads DVKVTQSSRYLVKRTGEKVFLECVQDMDHENMFWYRQDPGLGLRLIYFSYDVKMKEKGDIPEGYSVSREKKERFSLILESASTNQTSMYLCASSLADRGRTGELFFGEGSRLTVL.

The CDR3 protein is CASSYGIHPDTQYF. CDR3 nucleotide sequence: TGTGCCAGCAGTTATGGTATCCACCCAGATACGCAGTATTTT. V is TRBV7-2 and J is TRBJ2-3; no clear D. This CDR3 comprises 14 residues. The germline gives CDR1 SGHTA, CDR2 FQGNSA. V shed 6 bases and J shed 4 bases, with 14 bases lying between them.

The chain joins TRBV7-9 to TRBJ1-1; D might be TRBD1 (5 bases). The germline V and J ends were trimmed by 0 bases and 2 bases, with 13 bases remaining between them. CDR1 and CDR2 from the germline V gene are SEHNR and FQNEAQ (reference sequence). The CDR3 runs to 16 residues. Here the CDR3 reads CASSLAVTGGNTEAFF. CDR3 bases: TGTGCCAGCAGCTTAGCGGTAACAGGCGGAAACACTGAAGCTTTCTTT.

This chain joins TRBV20-1 and TRBJ1-1; 8 bases align to TRBD1. The CDR3 is made up of 12 amino acids. From germline, CDR1 is DFQATT and CDR2 SNEGSKA (reference sequence). V shed 4 bases, J shed 6 bases, and the junction held 4 bases outside the gene matches. CDR3 amino acids: CSANGQGAEAFF. The CDR3 nucleotides are TGCAGTGCTAATGGACAGGGAGCTGAAGCTTTCTTT.

A few counts support this clonotype. The gene calls are TRBV7-8 and TRBJ2-1; D unresolved. This CDR3 spans 11 amino acids. The V gene's germline CDR1 is SGHVS and CDR2 FQNEAQ. The V and J ends lost 4 bases and 9 bases respectively, with 7 bases between them. The CDR3 protein is CASSWLGEQFF. The CDR3 DNA is TGTGCCAGCAGCTGGTTGGGTGAGCAGTTCTTC.

The chain combines TRBV7-4 with TRBJ2-7, with D possibly being TRBD1 or TRBD2 (5 bases each). The germline gives CDR1 SGHVT, CDR2 SQSDAQ. The CDR3 consists of 16 residues. Deletions cut 0 bases from V and 4 bases from J, with 16 bases between. The CDR3 sequence is CASSLALGRDGYEQYF. Written as DNA, the CDR3 is TGTGCCAGCAGCTTAGCCCTGGGTAGGGACGGATACGAGCAGTACTTC.